The rows below give T cell receptor beta chains drawn from one sample of a study of shared clonotypes between healthy human individuals. Clones were sequenced by immunoSEQ multiplex PCR, and TCRdb holds only the in-frame ones, with some missing. The data contain roughly 400,000 clones, about 97% of them singletons. The source material was memory CD8+ T cells sorted from blood. The origin of the receptors is a man in his thirties or forties in good health. Each CDR3 is given with its conserved first and last residue. The D gene is left open where the match is weak. Size values are once, few and many counts, or a class for expanded clones, and some rows have none.

>once|NA|TRBJ1-3|TRBV6-1
CASSIHSNSGNTIYF
TGTGCCAGCAGTATTCACAGTAACTCTGGAAACACCATATATTTT
>NA|NA|TRBJ2-5|TRBV6-5
CASSYSIWASRETQYF
TGTGCCAGCAGTTACTCGATTTGGGCTAGCCGAGAGACCCAGTACTTC
>NA|NA|TRBJ2-3|TRBV7-9
CASSLGPTIIDTQYF
TGTGCCAGCAGCTTAGGCCCTACTATAATAGATACGCAGTATTTT
>NA|NA|TRBJ2-5|TRBV19
CATRDPESRSETQYF
TGTGCCACTCGGGACCCAGAAAGTCGTAGTGAGACCCAGTACTTC
>NA|NA|TRBJ2-2|TRBV5-4
CASSFGGPGSGELFF
TGTGCCAGCAGCTTTGGCGGGCCGGGGTCCGGGGAGCTGTTTTTT
>NA|TRBD2|TRBJ2-1|TRBV11-2
CASSRSGDYNEQFF
TGTGCCAGCAGCCGTAGCGGGGACTACAATGAGCAGTTCTTC
>NA|TRBD2|TRBJ2-1|TRBV30
CAWRDGLAGPRKQFF
TGTGCCTGGAGGGACGGACTAGCGGGACCAAGAAAGCAGTTCTTC
>NA|NA|TRBJ2-2|TRBV9
CASSVYRGSFAGELFF
TGTGCCAGCAGCGTATACCGGGGGAGTTTCGCCGGGGAGCTGTTTTTT
>few|NA|TRBJ2-6|TRBV5-1
CASSPITGIGGANVLTF
TGCGCCAGCAGCCCGATAACAGGGATCGGTGGGGCCAACGTCCTGACTTTC
>NA|NA|TRBJ2-7|TRBV6-5
CASSYSKWAGSYEQYF
TGTGCCAGCAGTTACTCGAAATGGGCTGGCTCCTACGAGCAGTACTTC
>NA|NA|TRBJ2-5|TRBV5-1
CASSSGTTETQYF
TGCGCCAGCAGTTCCGGGACAACGGAGACCCAGTACTTC
>once|TRBD1|TRBJ2-3|TRBV7-9
CASSMQGGARHTDTQYF
TGTGCCAGCAGCATGCAAGGGGGCGCACGACATACAGATACGCAGTATTTT
>few|TRBD2|TRBJ2-3|TRBV7-9
CASSLTSGSTDTQYF
TGTGCCAGCAGCTTGACTAGCGGGAGCACAGATACGCAGTATTTT
>NA|NA|TRBJ2-7|TRBV6-1
CASSDRGGSYEQYF
TGTGCCAGCAGTGATAGGGGGGGCTCCTACGAGCAGTACTTC
>NA|TRBD1|TRBJ2-7|TRBV2
CASSVGTGGGVYEQYF
TGTGCCAGCAGTGTCGGGACAGGGGGCGGCGTATACGAGCAGTACTTC
>NA|NA|TRBJ2-7|TRBV2
CASSGTGYIPREQYF
TGTGCCAGCAGTGGGACGGGATACATTCCGAGGGAGCAGTACTTC